The 8 T cell receptor beta chains presented below share a single source sample, sequenced in a study of regulatory T cells in long-lasting Graves disease (dated by TCRdb to the early 2020s). The library was generated by multiplex PCR. Sequencing took place on an Illumina HiSeq 4000. iRepertoire HTBI primers and Arm-PCR amplification of CDR3 regions were used to construct TCR beta libraries. TCRdb trimmed public reads at Q25 via fastp, called clones via MiXCR and kept in-frame beta chains. Each record represents a unique CDR3 protein, reported with the most common genes and DNA among its rows. Here the sample has 680,000 or so distinct CDR3 sequences; 15% to 20% occur a single time. The top ten hold more than 15% of the sample. The intended sense of this specimen's time point label: newly diagnosed GD, antithyroid drugs for less than 3 months. For both TCR sequencing and RNA sequencing, RNA was extracted from PBMCs in TRIzol.

Another study also made use of these data, one on T cells in Graves' hyperthyroidism and ophthalmopathy.

This specimen consisted of peripheral blood mononuclear cells (PBMCs), obtained at new diagnosis, from a patient treated with antithyroid drugs. Receptors originate from a woman in her thirties with Graves disease. Donor details come from another sample of the same person, matched by shared clones.

This clonotype was detected ten times or more. DNA of the CDR3: TGCAGTGCGGTCGGGGCTTTGGGCTACACCTTC. Translating gives CSAVGALGYTF. V gene TRBV20-1 combines with J gene TRBJ1-2; possible D gene TRBD1, 5 bases. CDR1 DFQATT and CDR2 SNEGSKA come from the germline V gene (reference sequence). V dropped 6 bases and J dropped 8 bases, with 13 bases sitting between them. The CDR3 loop spans 11 amino acids.

This clonotype was detected many times. The V and J genes are TRBV27 and TRBJ1-1; tentatively, D is TRBD1 (5 bases). The CDR3 consists of 14 residues. Germline values: CDR1 MNHEY, CDR2 SMNVEV (reference sequence). The ends were cut back, 7 bases at V and 2 bases at J, with 14 bases in the middle. The CDR3 spells CASTQNRDNTEAFF. The CDR3 DNA reads TGTGCCAGCACCCAGAATAGGGACAACACTGAAGCTTTCTTT.

This clonotype was seen ten or more times. V and J are TRBV20-1 and TRBJ2-7; TRBD2 agrees at 8 bases. The V and J ends lost 6 bases and 2 bases, in that order; junction bases with no gene match: 6. The CDR3 extends over 13 amino acids. Germline V gene lookup returns CDR1 DFQATT and CDR2 SNEGSKA (reference sequence). CDR3 DNA: TGCAGTGCCACAGCGGGAGCGACCTACGAGCAGTACTTC. Translation: CSATAGATYEQYF.

Note on this clonotype: A much larger clone lies a single base off, so this may be a read error. This chain connects TRBV6-1 to TRBJ2-2, with 7 positions matching TRBD2. V lost 8 bases, J lost 4 bases, and 7 bases stayed unmatched. This CDR3 has 14 residues. CDR1 and CDR2 from the germline V gene are MNHNS and SASEGT. CDR3 sequence reads: CASVKREGTGELFF. The CDR3 nucleotides read TGTGCCAGCGTTAAAAGGGAGGGCACCGGGGAGCTGTTTTTT.

Written as DNA, the CDR3 is TGCAGTGCTAAAGTCCAGACGCCGGATACGCAGTATTTT. This gives the protein CSAKVQTPDTQYF. The rearrangement uses TRBV20-1 and TRBJ2-3, with unresolved D. CDR1 and CDR2 (germline): DFQATT, SNEGSKA (reference sequence). The V end was cut by 4 bases, the J end by 6 bases, with 14 bases between. The CDR3 has 13 residues.

At least ten counts were recorded for this clonotype. The chain employs TRBV25-1 and TRBJ2-3; 9 positions agree with TRBD2. J lost 2 bases, V lost 8 bases, and 5 bases had no gene match. Germline assignment: CDR1 MGHDK and CDR2 SYGVNS. The CDR3 has 14 amino acids. Here the CDR3 DNA reads TGTGCCAGCGACGCGGGGGGGGTCACAGATACGCAGTATTTT. It encodes CASDAGGVTDTQYF.

The chain has TRBV3-1 and TRBJ2-3, with 11 bases matching TRBD2. The CDR3 has 16 residues. Germline V CDR1 and CDR2: LGHDT, YNNKEL (reference sequence). V gave up 5 bases and J gave up 0 bases; unmatched junction bases: 4. This chain's CDR3 is CASSKRTSGSTDTQYF. CDR3 in DNA: TGTGCCAGCAGCAAAAGGACTAGCGGGAGCACAGATACGCAGTATTTT.

The chain links TRBV5-5 to TRBJ2-2, with a weak D call TRBD1 (5 bases). CDR3 length equals 15 residues. Germline V gives CDR1 SGHKS, CDR2 YYEKEE (reference sequence). V was shortened by 0 bases and J by 8 bases, with 14 bases between the two germline ends. The CDR3 nucleotides are TGTGCCAGCAGCTTGGCACTTCTAGGGGTTGGGGAGCTGTTTTTT. Translating gives CASSLALLGVGELFF.